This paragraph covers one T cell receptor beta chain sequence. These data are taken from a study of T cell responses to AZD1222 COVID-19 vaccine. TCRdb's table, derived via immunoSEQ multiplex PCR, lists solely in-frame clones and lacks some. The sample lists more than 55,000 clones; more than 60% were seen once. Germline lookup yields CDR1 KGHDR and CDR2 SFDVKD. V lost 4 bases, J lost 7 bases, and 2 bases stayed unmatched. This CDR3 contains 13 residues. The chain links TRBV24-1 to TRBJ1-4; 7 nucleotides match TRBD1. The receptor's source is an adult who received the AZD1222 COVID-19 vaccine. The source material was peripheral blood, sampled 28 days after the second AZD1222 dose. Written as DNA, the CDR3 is TGTGCCACCAGTGAGACAGGGTCTGAAAAACTGTTTTTT. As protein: CATSETGSEKLFF.